This section outlines one TCR beta chain sequence together with its context. Its antigen is not identified. This record comes from a study of cytomegalovirus exposure and HLA in healthy donors. The overall study: As an earlier analysis found, roughly 180 million T cells yielded fewer than 130 million unique TCR beta sequences. Points from the study as a whole: Reported findings show TCR beta sequences accurately forecast HLA-A and HLA-B alleles in most subjects. Common viral pathogens seemed to be connected with several of the most significant clusters, according to a later analysis.

Researchers ran the PCR with 60 Vbeta and 13 Jbeta primers. The data were produced by immunoSEQ multiplex PCR, yet TCRdb's version contains in-frame clones alone and is incomplete. The table shows 240,000 or so clones, with roughly 82% occurring only once. The CDR3 length is 15 residues. V lost 0 bases, J lost 4 bases, and 5 bases stayed unmatched. Germline CDR1 SGDLS, CDR2 YYNGEE. The V gene is TRBV9, the J gene TRBJ2-7; 9 positions agree with TRBD2. Sequences were obtained from PBMCs. The TCR was taken from a woman between 40 and 50 years old in good health and CMV-seropositive. The CDR3 reads CASSVGSGSSYEQYF. CDR3 bases: TGTGCCAGCAGCGTAGGTAGCGGGAGTTCGTACGAGCAGTACTTC.